This T cell receptor beta chain is drawn from a study of long-term antiretroviral therapy in people with HIV. Findings of the study overall: Diversity went up after ART and still fell short of transplant donor controls. For ART adherence, viral resistance and therapy changes, no data were available. Clones expanded before ART dominated the repertoire at all time points.

Samples were assayed with immunoSEQ v3.0 at survey level. Target depth was about 35,000-55,000 T-cell genomes per sample. TCRdb's table, derived via immunoSEQ multiplex PCR, lists solely in-frame clones and lacks some. Counted here are about 26,000 clones, 70% to 90% occurring once; the ten biggest clones make up under 5.5%. About this clone: Its matching antigen is unknown.

This CDR3 region has 12 residues. The V gene is TRBV21-1, the J gene TRBJ2-5. TRBV21-1 is given as a pseudogene. Sequencing was performed on unsorted PBMCs, taken roughly 2.7 years after starting antiretroviral therapy. The clonotype comes from a man aged 40-55 years with HIV. CDR3 DNA: TGTGCCAGCAGCTCGGAACAAGAGACCCAGTACTTC. Translated: CASSSEQETQYF.